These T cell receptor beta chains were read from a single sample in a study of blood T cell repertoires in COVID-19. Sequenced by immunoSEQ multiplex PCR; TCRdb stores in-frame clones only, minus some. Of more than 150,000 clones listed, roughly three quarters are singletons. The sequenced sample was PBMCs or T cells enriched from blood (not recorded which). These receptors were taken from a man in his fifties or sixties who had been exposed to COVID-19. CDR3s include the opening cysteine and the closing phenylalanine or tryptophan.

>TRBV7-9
CASSPRSGRGTLYEQYF
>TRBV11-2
CASSSLDNEQFF
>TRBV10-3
CAISEGGRANEQFF
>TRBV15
CATSRFPPVQGVEGYTF
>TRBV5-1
CASSYPTGTSGIPETQYF
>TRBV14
CASSRDRGGSGELFF
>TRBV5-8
CASSLLAAYLGGELFF
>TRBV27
CASKTSGKEQFF
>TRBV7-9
CASSLMAGTSVGELFF
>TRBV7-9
CASSPVTGPTGELFF
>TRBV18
CASSPPTVNTGELFF
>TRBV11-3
CASSRGAKGTNEKLFF
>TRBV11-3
CASSFSGSDGTGELFF
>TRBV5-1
CASSSGVWVQETQYF
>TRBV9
CASSSTGGATRYGYTF
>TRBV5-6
CASSFSSGRALFF
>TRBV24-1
CATSITGTEAFF
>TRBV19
CASGGSNNSPLHF
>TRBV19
CASRSAASGSTGELFF
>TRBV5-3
CARSTGQTFKGYTF
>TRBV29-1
CSVLEKRITEAFF
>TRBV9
CASSVGQVGEQYF
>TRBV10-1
CASTYHPGLANADTQYF
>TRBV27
CASSSRLAGVGEQYF
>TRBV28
CASTSWAQGNTEAFF
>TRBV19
CAGGGGNEQFF
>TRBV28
CASSLKLHRVSNQPQHF
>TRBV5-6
CASSPGSSPRGAVF
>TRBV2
CASTIEVNTEAFF
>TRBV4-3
CASSQGLPSSYEQYF
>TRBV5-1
CASSKEGVDYGYTF
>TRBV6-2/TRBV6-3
CASSALGDGAAKNIQYF
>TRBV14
CASSQDNYEQYF
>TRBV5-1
CASSLQGGRTGELFF
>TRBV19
CASTSQGAGGNTIYF
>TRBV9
CASSPVPNLNEQFF
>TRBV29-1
CSVQPPQGSYGYTF
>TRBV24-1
CATIGLAGFTDTQYF
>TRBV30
CAWTPREWGYTF
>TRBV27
CASSLWGPGELFF
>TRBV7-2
CASSLAPRPSTDTQYF